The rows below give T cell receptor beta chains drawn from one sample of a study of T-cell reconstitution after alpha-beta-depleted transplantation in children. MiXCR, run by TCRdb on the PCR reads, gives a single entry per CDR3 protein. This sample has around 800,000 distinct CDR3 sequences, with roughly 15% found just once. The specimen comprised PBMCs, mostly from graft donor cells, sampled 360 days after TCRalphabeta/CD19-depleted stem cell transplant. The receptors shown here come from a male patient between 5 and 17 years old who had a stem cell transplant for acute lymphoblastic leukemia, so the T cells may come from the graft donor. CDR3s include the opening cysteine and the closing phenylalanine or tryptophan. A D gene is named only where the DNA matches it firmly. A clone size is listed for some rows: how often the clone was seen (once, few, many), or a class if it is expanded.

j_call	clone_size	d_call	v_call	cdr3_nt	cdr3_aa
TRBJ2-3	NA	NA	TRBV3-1	TGTGCCAGCAGCCCCTCCCCGGGTGCGCAGTATTTT	CASSPSPGAQYF
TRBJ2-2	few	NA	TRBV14	TGTGCCAGCAGCCAAGACGGGGGCACCTACACCGGGGAGCTGTTTTTT	CASSQDGGTYTGELFF
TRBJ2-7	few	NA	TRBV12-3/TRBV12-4	TGTGCCAGCAGTTTGATGGAGAGCTCCTACGAGCAGTACTTC	CASSLMESSYEQYF
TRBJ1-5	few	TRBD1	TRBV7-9	TGTGCCAGCAGCGCTCCCGGGACAGGGGTAAATCAGCCCCAGCATTTT	CASSAPGTGVNQPQHF
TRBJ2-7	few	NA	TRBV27	TGTGCCAGCAGTCCGATTGGGGAGGAGAGCGAGCAGTACTTC	CASSPIGEESEQYF
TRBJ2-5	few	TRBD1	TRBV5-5	TGTGCCAGCAGCCGACAGGGAGAGACCCAGTACTTC	CASSRQGETQYF
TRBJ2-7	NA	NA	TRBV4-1	TGCGCCAGCAGCCGATTGACGTCGGGGGTCTCCTACGAGCAGTACTTC	CASSRLTSGVSYEQYF
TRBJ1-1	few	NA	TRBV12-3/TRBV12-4	TGTGCCAGCACCCCGGCGCCTGAGAACACTGAAGCTTTCTTT	CASTPAPENTEAFF
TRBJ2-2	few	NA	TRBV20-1	TGCAGTGCTCTTCCACGGGACACCGGGGAGCTGTTTTTT	CSALPRDTGELFF
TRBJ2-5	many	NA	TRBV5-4	TGTGCCAGCGGAAGAAACGACGAGACCCAGTACTTC	CASGRNDETQYF
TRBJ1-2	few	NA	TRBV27	TGTGCCAGCGGTGAGGGGTATGGCTACACCTTC	CASGEGYGYTF
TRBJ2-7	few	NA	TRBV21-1	TGTGCCTGGTCAGTTCGACAGGCGAGCTCCTACGAGCAGTACTTC	CAWSVRQASSYEQYF
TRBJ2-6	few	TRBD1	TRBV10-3	TGTGCCATCAGTTTACGAGGGACAGCTCGCTCTGGGGCCAACGTCCTGACTTTC	CAISLRGTARSGANVLTF
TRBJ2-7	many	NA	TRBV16	TGTGCCAGCAGCCTCCAGGGCAGTGACTACGAGCAGTACTTC	CASSLQGSDYEQYF
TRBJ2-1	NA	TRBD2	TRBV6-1	TGTGCCAGCCGGGGTCGGTTAGCGGGGGATTACAATGAGCAGTTCTTC	CASRGRLAGDYNEQFF
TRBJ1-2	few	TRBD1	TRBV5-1	TGCGCCAGCAGCTTTCCAGGGACAGTTAACTATGGCTACACCTTC	CASSFPGTVNYGYTF
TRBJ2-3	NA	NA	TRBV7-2	TGTGCCAGCAGTTTACCAGTGGGGACTGGGGGAACAGATACGCAGTATTTT	CASSLPVGTGGTDTQYF
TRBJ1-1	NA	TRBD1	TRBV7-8	TGTGCCAGCAGCTTACAATTCACCGGGACAGGAAAAACTGAAGCTTTCTTT	CASSLQFTGTGKTEAFF
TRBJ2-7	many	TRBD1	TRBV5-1	TGCGCCAGCAGCCCGGGACAGTTGAGCTCCTACGAGCAGTACTTC	CASSPGQLSSYEQYF
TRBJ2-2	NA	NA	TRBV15	TGTGCCACCAGCCCCCGGACCCCTTCGGGAGGGGAGCTGTTTTTT	CATSPRTPSGGELFF